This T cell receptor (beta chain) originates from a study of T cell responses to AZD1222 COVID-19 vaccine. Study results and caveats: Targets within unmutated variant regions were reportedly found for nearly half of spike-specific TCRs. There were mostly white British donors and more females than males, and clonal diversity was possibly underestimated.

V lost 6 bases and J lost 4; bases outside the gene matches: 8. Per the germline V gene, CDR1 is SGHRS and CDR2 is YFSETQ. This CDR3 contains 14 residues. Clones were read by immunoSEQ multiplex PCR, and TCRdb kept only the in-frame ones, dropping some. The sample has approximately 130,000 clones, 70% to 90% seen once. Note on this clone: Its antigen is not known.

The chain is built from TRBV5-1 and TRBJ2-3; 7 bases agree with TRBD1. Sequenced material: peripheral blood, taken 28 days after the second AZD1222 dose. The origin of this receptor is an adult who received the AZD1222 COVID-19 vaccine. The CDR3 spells CASTGDSRSDTQYF. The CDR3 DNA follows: TGCGCCAGCACCGGGGACAGCCGATCAGATACGCAGTATTTT. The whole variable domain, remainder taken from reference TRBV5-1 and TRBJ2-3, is KAGVTQTPRYLIKTRGQQVTLSCSPISGHRSVSWYQQTPGQGLQFLFEYFSETQRNKGNFPGRFSGRQFSNSRSEMNVSTLELGDSALYLCASTGDSRSDTQYFGPGTRLTVL.